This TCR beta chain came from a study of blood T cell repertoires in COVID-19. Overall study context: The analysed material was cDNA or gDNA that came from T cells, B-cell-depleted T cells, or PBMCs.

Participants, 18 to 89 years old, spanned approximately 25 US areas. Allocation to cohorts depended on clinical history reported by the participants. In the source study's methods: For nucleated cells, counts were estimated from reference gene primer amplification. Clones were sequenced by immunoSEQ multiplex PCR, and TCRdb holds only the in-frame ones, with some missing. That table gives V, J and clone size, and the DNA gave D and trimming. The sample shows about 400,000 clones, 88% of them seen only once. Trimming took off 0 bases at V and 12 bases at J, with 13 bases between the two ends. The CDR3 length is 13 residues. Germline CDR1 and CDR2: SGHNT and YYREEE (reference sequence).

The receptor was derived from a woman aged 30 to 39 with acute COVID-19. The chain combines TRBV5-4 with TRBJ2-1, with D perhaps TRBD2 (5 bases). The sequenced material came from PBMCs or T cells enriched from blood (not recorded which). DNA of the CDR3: TGTGCCAGCAGCTTGGCCGGGGTGTCTGGGCAGTTCTTC. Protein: CASSLAGVSGQFF.